Listed here is a single T cell receptor beta chain. This sample was included in a study of CD8 T cells in Susac syndrome. Sequencing of TCR beta was carried out in blood CD8+ and CD4+ T cells. The patients serving as multiple sclerosis controls were treatment-naive. They had stable or active relapsing-remitting disease and fulfilled revised McDonald criteria. The authors negatively isolated CD8+ and CD4+ T cells and FACS-enriched TEMRA cells. Random hexamers were used to reverse transcribe the RNA input (roughly 0.5 to 1 ug). Amplification of TCR beta CDR3 used immunoSEQ multiplex PCR across 54 Vbeta and 13 Jbeta. TCRdb reprocessed the immunoSEQ multiplex PCR reads with MiXCR, giving one entry per CDR3 protein. Of 250,000 to 300,000 distinct CDR3 sequences in the sample, 70% to 90% are singletons; the top ten hold 0.11%. Trimming pared 1 base from V and 0 bases from J, leaving 8 bases between. The V gene's germline CDR1 is SGHKS and CDR2 YYEKEE (reference sequence). The CDR3 runs 15 residues.

The V gene is TRBV5-5, the J gene TRBJ2-1; maybe TRBD2 (5 bases). Sequenced input: CD8+ T cells from PBMCs. The source of this sequence is a human donor with multiple sclerosis. CDR3 sequence: CASSLQRSSYNEQFF. The CDR3 region has the DNA TGTGCCAGCAGCTTGCAGCGGAGCTCCTACAATGAGCAGTTCTTC.